A single sample gave rise to the 27 T cell receptor beta chains below, sequenced in a study of blood T cell repertoires in COVID-19. Repertoires were generated with immunoSEQ multiplex PCR, while TCRdb's copy carries only in-frame clones and drops some. In the table there are 350,000 or so clones, almost 90% of which are singletons. The sample taken for sequencing was PBMCs or T cells enriched from blood (not recorded which). The receptors here all came from a woman aged 30 to 39 who had been exposed to COVID-19.

On this clone itself: The junction departs from germline at one end; a sequencing error may be responsible. The chain combines TRBV5-1 with TRBJ1-4, with D possibly TRBD1 on 6 matching bases. This CDR3 comprises 15 residues. Germline CDR1 SGHRS, CDR2 YFSETQ. The CDR3 DNA is TGCGCCAGCAGGCGGGGGCTGGGTACTAGTGAAAAACTGTTTTTT. It specifies CASRRGLGTSEKLFF.

A word on this clone: The same CDR3 can be traced to other DNA sequences in this sample. The V gene is TRBV19, the J gene TRBJ2-3; D is perhaps TRBD1 (6 bases). The germline V gene encodes CDR1 LNHDA and CDR2 SQIVND (reference sequence). CDR3 length: 13 residues. V was trimmed by 3 bases and J by 6 bases, leaving 10 bases between them. CDR3 sequence reads: CASSIAGADTQYF. The CDR3 DNA reads as TGTGCCAGTAGTATTGCAGGGGCTGATACGCAGTATTTT. Full variable domain (rest looked up from reference TRBV19 and TRBJ2-3): DGGITQSPKYLFRKEGQNVTLSCEQNLNHDAMYWYRQDPGQGLRLIYYSQIVNDFQKGDIAEGYSVSREKKESFPLTVTSAQKNPTAFYLCASSIAGADTQYFGPGTRLTVL.

The sample holds one count of this clone. The chain employs TRBV2 and TRBJ2-5, with 7 bases that match TRBD1. This CDR3 has 14 amino acids. The trim removed 3 bases at V and 2 bases at J, leaving 3 bases unmatched. Germline CDR1 is SNHLY and CDR2 is FYNNEI. The CDR3 DNA is TGTGCCAGCAGTGACCCCAGGGGGCAAGAGACCCAGTACTTC. Translating gives CASSDPRGQETQYF.

At least ten counts were recorded for this clone. The chain is built from TRBV25-1 and TRBJ2-2; 8 positions agree with TRBD2. There are 15 residues in the CDR3. Germline V gene sequence: CDR1 MGHDK, CDR2 SYGVNS. The V segment lost 1 base and the J segment 3 bases; nucleotides outside the gene matches: 1. CDR3 nucleotide sequence: TGTGCCAGCAGTGAATTACTAGCGGACACCGGGGAGCTGTTTTTT. The encoded protein is CASSELLADTGELFF.

The chain combines TRBV7-9 with TRBJ1-2, with TRBD1 identical over 9 bases. Germline trimming cut 3 bases from V and 1 base from J; bases unmatched to any gene: 9. Germline assignment: CDR1 SEHNR and CDR2 FQNEAQ (reference sequence). This CDR3 region has 17 residues. The CDR3 DNA sequence: TGTGCCAGCAGCTTCCCAGGGACAGGGAAGATTAACTATGGCTACACCTTC. It yields the protein CASSFPGTGKINYGYTF.

V usage is TRBV7-9 and J usage is TRBJ1-1, with 8 bases lining up with TRBD1. The CDR3 is made up of 15 amino acids. The ends lost 2 bases at V and 4 bases at J; junction bases unmatched: 6. Per the germline V gene, CDR1 is SEHNR and CDR2 is FQNEAQ (reference sequence). The CDR3 region is CASSLLGQGGTEAFF. In DNA, the CDR3 is TGTGCCAGCAGCTTACTCGGACAGGGTGGCACTGAAGCTTTCTTT.

The J gene is TRBJ1-6, the V gene TRBV5-6; D call uncertain. The CDR3 loop spans 17 amino acids. Germline V lookup: CDR1 SGHDT, CDR2 YYEEEE. The ends were cut back, 0 bases at V and 0 bases at J, with 10 bases in the middle. The CDR3 region has the DNA TGTGCCAGCAGCTTGGCCGGCAGGAACTCCTATAATTCACCCCTCCACTTT. Amino acid sequence: CASSLAGRNSYNSPLHF.

The V call is TRBV24-1, the J call TRBJ2-1, with 11 bases aligning to TRBD2. V trimming: 4 bases; J trimming: 4 bases; junction bases outside the gene matches: 5. CDR1 KGHDR and CDR2 SFDVKD come from the germline V gene. The CDR3 loop spans 16 amino acids. The CDR3 sequence: CATSDSGTSGYNEQFF. Here the CDR3 DNA reads TGTGCCACCAGTGACTCCGGGACTAGCGGATACAATGAGCAGTTCTTC.

The rearrangement uses TRBV7-6 and TRBJ1-5, with TRBD1 as a possible D gene (5 bases). V was clipped by 2 bases and J by 5 bases, with 13 bases between them. This CDR3 spans 15 amino acids. CDR1 and CDR2 (germline): SGHVS, FNYEAQ. The DNA for the CDR3 is TGTGCCAGCAGCTTACTTCCGGGGGGAGATCAGCCCCAGCATTTT. The encoded protein is CASSLLPGGDQPQHF.

V usage is TRBV4-1 and J usage is TRBJ1-6; 7 nucleotides match TRBD1. Germline CDR1 and CDR2: MGHRA and YSYEKL. There are 14 residues in the CDR3. The ends lost 5 bases at V and 7 bases at J; junction bases unmatched: 5. In DNA, the CDR3 is TGCGCCAGCAGCTCCGGGACAGAAAATTCACCCCTCCACTTT. Its translation is CASSSGTENSPLHF.

The chain carries TRBV5-1 and TRBJ1-3; 9 positions match TRBD1. The trim removed 0 bases at V and 8 bases at J, leaving 0 bases unmatched. The CDR3 spans 13 residues. Germline V gene lookup returns CDR1 SGHRS and CDR2 YFSETQ. The CDR3 bases are TGCGCCAGCAGCTTGGGACAGGGGGACACCATATATTTT. Its translation: CASSLGQGDTIYF.

The chain uses TRBV7-9 and TRBJ2-7, with D unresolved. Per germline, CDR1 SEHNR and CDR2 FQNEAQ (reference sequence). V lost 4 bases, J lost 2 bases, and 9 bases lay in between. This CDR3 is built from 13 residues. CDR3 residues: CASSYSDPYEQYF. The CDR3 bases are TGTGCCAGCAGCTACAGTGATCCCTACGAGCAGTACTTC. The entire variable domain, with the rest obtained from reference TRBV7-9 and TRBJ2-7, is as follows: DTGVSQNPRHKITKRGQNVTFRCDPISEHNRLYWYRQTLGQGPEFLTYFQNEAQLEKSRLLSDRFSAERPKGSFSTLEIQRTEQGDSAMYLCASSYSDPYEQYFGPGTRLTVT.

The chain has TRBV5-1 and TRBJ2-2; 8 bases are a match to TRBD2. The V and J ends lost 0 bases and 5 bases, in that order; junction bases with no gene match: 3. The germline V gene encodes CDR1 SGHRS and CDR2 YFSETQ. This CDR3 has 15 amino acids. The CDR3 spells CASSLDGRGTGELFF. The CDR3 DNA follows: TGCGCCAGCAGCTTGGACGGGAGGGGAACCGGGGAGCTGTTTTTT.

CDR3 in DNA: TGTGCAAGTCGCCCCCCGGTATTAGTGGGAGCCCAGCGGGGTGGTTCACCCCTCCACTTT. Translating it yields CASRPPVLVGAQRGGSPLHF. The V gene is TRBV12-2, the J gene TRBJ1-6. TRBV12-2 is a documented pseudogene. The length of the CDR3 is 20 residues.

The chain employs TRBV15 and TRBJ2-2, with D tentatively TRBD2 (6 bases). Germline CDR1 and CDR2: LNHNV and YYDKDF (reference sequence). The CDR3 totals 15 residues. Trimming cost V 1 base and J 1 base, with 7 bases left between them. The CDR3 here is CATSRVGGNTGELFF. In DNA, the CDR3 is TGTGCCACCAGCAGAGTGGGGGGGAACACCGGGGAGCTGTTTTTT.

CDR3 region: CASSPGQGVFQPQHF. The CDR3 DNA follows: TGTGCCAGTAGTCCCGGACAGGGGGTTTTTCAGCCCCAGCATTTT. This chain uses TRBV19 with TRBJ1-5; TRBD1 agrees at 10 bases. V lost 5 bases to trimming and J lost 6 bases; unmatched junction nucleotides: 7. The CDR3 totals 15 residues. CDR1 is LNHDA and CDR2 is SQIVND in the germline V gene (reference sequence).

V gene TRBV11-2 combines with J gene TRBJ1-1; no clear D. Germline CDR1 reads SGHAT; CDR2 reads FQNNGV. The CDR3 length is 13 residues. V lost 4 bases and J 0 bases, leaving 6 bases between the germline ends. CDR3 in DNA: TGTGCCAGCAGCTCAACTTTGAACACTGAAGCTTTCTTT. Translation gives CASSSTLNTEAFF.

The chain's CDR3 is CASRTTGLSGANVLTF. CDR3 coding DNA: TGTGCCAGTAGGACGACAGGGCTCTCTGGGGCCAACGTCCTGACTTTC. J is TRBJ2-6 and V is TRBV19, with 7 nucleotides matching TRBD1. The CDR3 runs 16 residues. The trim removed 6 bases at V and 0 bases at J, leaving 5 bases unmatched. Germline values: CDR1 LNHDA, CDR2 SQIVND (reference sequence).

The rearrangement links TRBV3-1 (or the pseudogene TRBV3-2) to TRBJ1-4; D gene uncertain. The CDR3 is made up of 14 amino acids. The V gene's germline CDR1 is LGHDT and CDR2 YNNKEL (reference sequence). Between the trimmed V and J ends, which lost 0 bases and 5 bases, there was a span of 7 bases. DNA of the CDR3: TGTGCCAGCAGCCAAGAAACGGGAAATGAAAAACTGTTTTTT. Its translation: CASSQETGNEKLFF.

The chain joins TRBV28 to TRBJ2-5, with a possible D match to TRBD2 (6 bases). The V gene's germline CDR1 is MDHEN and CDR2 SYDVKM. The CDR3 contains 14 residues. Trimming took off 3 bases at V and 7 bases at J, with 15 bases between the two ends. CDR3 DNA sequence: TGTGCCAGCAGTTTTCCCACACCGGAGGGGACCCAGTACTTC. This gives the protein CASSFPTPEGTQYF.

The chain recombines TRBV23-1 with TRBJ1-1; the D is unclear. TRBV23-1 is reported as an ORF; its role is uncertain. The CDR3 sequence is 15 residues long. V was pared by 7 bases and J by 3 bases, with 18 bases between. Here the CDR3 reads CASIPRGRVHTEAFF. In nucleotides, the CDR3 is TGCGCCAGCATTCCTAGAGGGAGGGTCCACACTGAAGCTTTCTTT.

The chain joins TRBV5-1 to TRBJ2-1; TRBD2 matches at 10 bases. CDR3 length: 15 residues. The V and J ends lost 4 bases and 9 bases, in that order; junction bases with no gene match: 10. Germline V CDR1 and CDR2: SGHRS, YFSETQ. The CDR3 DNA reads TGCGCCAGCAGCCAGGTGGCTAGCGGGGGCCTTGAGCAGTTCTTC. It encodes CASSQVASGGLEQFF.

The chain couples TRBV30 to TRBJ1-5; TRBD1 might be the D (6 bases). CDR1 is GTSNPN, CDR2 SVGIG, per germline (reference sequence). The CDR3 contains 13 residues. Trimming stripped 4 bases from V and 6 bases from J, with 13 bases between. CDR3 amino acids: CAWTQGFGQPQHF. CDR3 sequence (DNA): TGTGCCTGGACACAGGGTTTCGGTCAGCCCCAGCATTTT.

The rearrangement links TRBV21-1 to TRBJ2-4; the table names TRBD2, a call not compared with the DNA. TRBV21-1 is recorded as a pseudogene. CDR3 length: 14 residues. CDR3 amino acids: CASSVRETKNIQYF. The CDR3 coding sequence is TGTGCCAGCAGCGTGCGGGAGACCAAAAACATTCAGTACTTC.

Only one count was recorded for this clone. The chain joins TRBV4-1 to TRBJ2-7; D not certain. The germline V and J ends were trimmed by 0 bases and 3 bases, with 6 bases remaining between them. Germline values: CDR1 MGHRA, CDR2 YSYEKL. The CDR3 length is 13 residues. CDR3 sequence reads: CASSQDSYYEQYF. DNA of the CDR3: TGCGCCAGCAGCCAAGATAGCTACTACGAGCAGTACTTC.

The rearrangement uses TRBV6-6 and TRBJ2-2; D uncertain. The CDR3 covers 15 residues. Germline lookup yields CDR1 MNHNY and CDR2 SVGAGI (reference sequence). Between the trimmed V and J ends, which lost 2 bases and 0 bases, there was a span of 7 bases. The CDR3 sequence is CASSYRGSNTGELFF. The CDR3 DNA reads TGTGCCAGCAGTTACCGCGGATCGAACACCGGGGAGCTGTTTTTT.

This clone is a singleton in its sample. One junction end disagrees with the germline gene, perhaps due to a read error. The chain links TRBV13 to TRBJ2-3; TRBD1 aligns across 9 bases. Germline V gene lookup returns CDR1 PRHDT and CDR2 FYEKMQ (reference sequence). The CDR3 totals 13 residues. The CDR3 nucleotides are TGTGCCAGCAGCTCCGGGACAGGGAGGCCCTTGGATTTT. This codes for CASSSGTGRPLDF.